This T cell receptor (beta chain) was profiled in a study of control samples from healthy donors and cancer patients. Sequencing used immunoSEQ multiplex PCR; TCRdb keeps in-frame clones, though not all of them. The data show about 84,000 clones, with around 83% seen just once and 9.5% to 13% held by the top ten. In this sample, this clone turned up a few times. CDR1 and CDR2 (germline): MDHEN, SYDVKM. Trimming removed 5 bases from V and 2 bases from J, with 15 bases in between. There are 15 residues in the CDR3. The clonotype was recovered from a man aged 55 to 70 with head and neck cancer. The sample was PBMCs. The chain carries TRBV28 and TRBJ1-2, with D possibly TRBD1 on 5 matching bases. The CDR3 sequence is CASSPGIWENYGYTF. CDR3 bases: TGTGCCAGCAGTCCAGGGATCTGGGAGAACTATGGCTACACCTTC.